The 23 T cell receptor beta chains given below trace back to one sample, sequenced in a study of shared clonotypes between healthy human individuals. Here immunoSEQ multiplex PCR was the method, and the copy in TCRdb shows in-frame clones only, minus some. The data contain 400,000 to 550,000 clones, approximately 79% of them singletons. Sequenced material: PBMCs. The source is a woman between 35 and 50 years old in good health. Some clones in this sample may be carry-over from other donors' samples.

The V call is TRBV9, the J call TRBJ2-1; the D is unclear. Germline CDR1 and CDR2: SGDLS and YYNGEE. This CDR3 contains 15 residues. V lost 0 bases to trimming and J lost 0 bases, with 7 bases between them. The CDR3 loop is CASSVASVSYNEQFF. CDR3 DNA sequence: TGTGCCAGCAGCGTAGCAAGTGTCTCCTACAATGAGCAGTTCTTC.

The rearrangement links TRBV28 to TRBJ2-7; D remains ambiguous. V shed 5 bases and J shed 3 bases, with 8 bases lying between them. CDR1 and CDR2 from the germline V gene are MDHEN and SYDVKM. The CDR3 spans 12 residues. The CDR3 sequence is CASSPLNYEQYF. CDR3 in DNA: TGTGCCAGCAGTCCCCTTAACTACGAGCAGTACTTC.

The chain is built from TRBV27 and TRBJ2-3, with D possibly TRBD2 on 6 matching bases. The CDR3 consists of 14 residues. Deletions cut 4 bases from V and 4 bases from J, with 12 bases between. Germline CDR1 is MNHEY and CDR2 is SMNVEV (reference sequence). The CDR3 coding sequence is TGTGCCAGCAGTTGGCGGGGCCGCCCAGATACGCAGTATTTT. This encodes CASSWRGRPDTQYF.

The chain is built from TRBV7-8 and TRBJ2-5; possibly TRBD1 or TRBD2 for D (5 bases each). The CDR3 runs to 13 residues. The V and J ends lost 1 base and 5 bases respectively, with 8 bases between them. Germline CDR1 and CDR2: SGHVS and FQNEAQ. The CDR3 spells CASSLGGGETQYF. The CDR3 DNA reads TGTGCCAGCAGCTTAGGGGGCGGGGAGACCCAGTACTTC.

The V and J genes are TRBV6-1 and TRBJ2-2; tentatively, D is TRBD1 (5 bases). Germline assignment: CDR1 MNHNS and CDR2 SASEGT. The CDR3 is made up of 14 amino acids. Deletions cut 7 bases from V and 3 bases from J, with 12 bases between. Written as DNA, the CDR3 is TGTGCCAGCATCCGGGCAGGGTACACCGGGGAGCTGTTTTTT. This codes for CASIRAGYTGELFF.

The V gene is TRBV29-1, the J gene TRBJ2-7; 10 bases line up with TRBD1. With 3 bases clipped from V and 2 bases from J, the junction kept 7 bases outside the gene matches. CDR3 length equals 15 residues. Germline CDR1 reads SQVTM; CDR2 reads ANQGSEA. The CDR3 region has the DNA TGCAGCGTTGAGGGACAGGGGAGAGGACCCTACGAGCAGTACTTC. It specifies CSVEGQGRGPYEQYF.

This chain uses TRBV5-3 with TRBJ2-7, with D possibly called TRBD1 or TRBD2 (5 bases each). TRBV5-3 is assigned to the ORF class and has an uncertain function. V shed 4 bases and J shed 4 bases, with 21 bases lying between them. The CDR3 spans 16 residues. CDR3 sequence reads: CARSLEGRGPGYEQYF. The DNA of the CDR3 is TGTGCCAGAAGCCTCGAGGGACGGGGCCCAGGGTACGAGCAGTACTTC.

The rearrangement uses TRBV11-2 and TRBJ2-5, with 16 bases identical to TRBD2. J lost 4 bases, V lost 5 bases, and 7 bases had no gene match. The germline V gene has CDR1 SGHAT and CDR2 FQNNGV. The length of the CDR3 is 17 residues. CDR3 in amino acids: CASSLGTSGRAGETQYF. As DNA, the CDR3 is TGTGCCAGCAGCCTAGGGACTAGCGGGAGGGCAGGAGAGACCCAGTACTTC. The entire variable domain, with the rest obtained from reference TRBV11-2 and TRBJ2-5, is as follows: EAGVAQSPRYKIIEKRQSVAFWCNPISGHATLYWYQQILGQGPKLLIQFQNNGVVDDSQLPKDRFSAERLKGVDSTLKIQPAKLEDSAVYLCASSLGTSGRAGETQYFGPGTRLLVL.

The CDR3 loop reads CASSVRNQETQYF. In DNA form, the CDR3 reads TGTGCCAGCAGTGTCAGAAACCAAGAGACCCAGTACTTC. V gene TRBV2 combines with J gene TRBJ2-5; D ambiguous. Trimming pared 4 bases from V and 0 bases from J, leaving 6 bases between. This CDR3 spans 13 amino acids. Germline lookup yields CDR1 SNHLY and CDR2 FYNNEI.

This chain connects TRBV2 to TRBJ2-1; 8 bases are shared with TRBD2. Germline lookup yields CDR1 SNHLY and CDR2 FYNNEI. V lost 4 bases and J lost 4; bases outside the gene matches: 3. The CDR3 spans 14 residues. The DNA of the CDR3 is TGTGCCAGCAGTGGACTAGCGTGGTACAATGAGCAGTTCTTC. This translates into CASSGLAWYNEQFF.

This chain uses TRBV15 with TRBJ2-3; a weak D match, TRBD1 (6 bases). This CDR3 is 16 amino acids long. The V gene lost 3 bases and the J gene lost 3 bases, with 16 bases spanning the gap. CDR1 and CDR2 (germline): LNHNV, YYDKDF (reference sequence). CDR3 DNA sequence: TGTGCCACCAGCAGGACGGACAGCTTCTGGACAGATACGCAGTATTTT. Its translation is CATSRTDSFWTDTQYF.

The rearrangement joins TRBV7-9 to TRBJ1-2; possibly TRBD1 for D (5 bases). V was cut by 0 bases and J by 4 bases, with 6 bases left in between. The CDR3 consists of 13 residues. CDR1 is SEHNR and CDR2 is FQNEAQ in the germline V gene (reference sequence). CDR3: CASSLAGAYGYTF. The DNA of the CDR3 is TGTGCCAGCAGCTTAGCAGGGGCCTATGGCTACACCTTC. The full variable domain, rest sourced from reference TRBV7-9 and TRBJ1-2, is DTGVSQNPRHKITKRGQNVTFRCDPISEHNRLYWYRQTLGQGPEFLTYFQNEAQLEKSRLLSDRFSAERPKGSFSTLEIQRTEQGDSAMYLCASSLAGAYGYTFGSGTRLTVV.

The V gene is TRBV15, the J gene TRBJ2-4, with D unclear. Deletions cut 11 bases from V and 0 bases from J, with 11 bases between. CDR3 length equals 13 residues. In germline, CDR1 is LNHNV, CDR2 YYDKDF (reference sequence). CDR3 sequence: CAPESKAKNIQYF. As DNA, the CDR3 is TGTGCCCCCGAATCGAAAGCCAAAAACATTCAGTACTTC.

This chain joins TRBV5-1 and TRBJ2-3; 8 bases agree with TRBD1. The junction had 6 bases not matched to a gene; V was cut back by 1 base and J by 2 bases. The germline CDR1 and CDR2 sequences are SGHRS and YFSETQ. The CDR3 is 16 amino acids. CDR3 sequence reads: CASSLSGGFNTDTQYF. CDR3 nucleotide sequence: TGCGCCAGCAGCTTGTCAGGGGGCTTTAACACAGATACGCAGTATTTT.

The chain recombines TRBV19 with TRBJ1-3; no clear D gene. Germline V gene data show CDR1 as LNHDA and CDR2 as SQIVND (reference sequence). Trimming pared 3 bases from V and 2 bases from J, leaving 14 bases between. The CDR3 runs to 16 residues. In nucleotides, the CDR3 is TGTGCCAGTAGTATTGGATTCGGGGTAGCTGGAAACACCATATATTTT. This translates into CASSIGFGVAGNTIYF.

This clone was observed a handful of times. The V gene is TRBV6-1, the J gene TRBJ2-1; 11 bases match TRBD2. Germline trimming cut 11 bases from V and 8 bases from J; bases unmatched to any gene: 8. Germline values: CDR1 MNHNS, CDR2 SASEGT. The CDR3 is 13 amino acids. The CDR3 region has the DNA TGTGCCGGAACTAGCGGGAGCGTCGATGAGCAGTTCTTC. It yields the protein CAGTSGSVDEQFF.

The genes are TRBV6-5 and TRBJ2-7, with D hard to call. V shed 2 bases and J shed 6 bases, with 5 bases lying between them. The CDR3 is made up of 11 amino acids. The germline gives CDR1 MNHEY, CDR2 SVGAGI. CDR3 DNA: TGTGCCAGCAGTTACGGGCCCGAGCAGTACTTC. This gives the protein CASSYGPEQYF.

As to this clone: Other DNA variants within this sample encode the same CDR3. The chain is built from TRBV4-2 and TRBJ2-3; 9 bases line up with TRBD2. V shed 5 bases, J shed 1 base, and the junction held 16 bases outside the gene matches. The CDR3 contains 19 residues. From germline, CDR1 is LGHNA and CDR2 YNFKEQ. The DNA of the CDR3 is TGTGCCAGCAGCACGAAGGGGGCGGTAGCGGGAGCGGGCACAGATACGCAGTATTTT. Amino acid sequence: CASSTKGAVAGAGTDTQYF.

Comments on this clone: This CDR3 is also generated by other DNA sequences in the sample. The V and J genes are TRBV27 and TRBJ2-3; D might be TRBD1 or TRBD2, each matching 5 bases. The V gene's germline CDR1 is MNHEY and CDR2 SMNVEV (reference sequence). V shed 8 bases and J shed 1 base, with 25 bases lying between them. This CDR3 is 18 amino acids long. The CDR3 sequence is CASGDAGRRVMGTDTQYF. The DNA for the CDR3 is TGTGCCAGCGGGGACGCAGGGCGCCGCGTTATGGGCACAGATACGCAGTATTTT.

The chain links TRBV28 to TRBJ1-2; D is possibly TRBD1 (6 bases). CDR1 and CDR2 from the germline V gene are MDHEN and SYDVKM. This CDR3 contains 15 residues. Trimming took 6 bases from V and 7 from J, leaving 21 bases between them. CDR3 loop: CASSTVVLGGAGYTF. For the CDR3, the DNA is TGTGCCAGCAGCACGGTCGTTTTGGGGGGCGCTGGCTACACCTTC.

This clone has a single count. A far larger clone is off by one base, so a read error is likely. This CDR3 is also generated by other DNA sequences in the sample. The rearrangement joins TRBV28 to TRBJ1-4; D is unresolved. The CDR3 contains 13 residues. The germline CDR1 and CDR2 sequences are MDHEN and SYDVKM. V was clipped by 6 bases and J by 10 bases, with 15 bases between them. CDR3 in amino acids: CASRQYSGIKLFF. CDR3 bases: TGTGCCAGCAGGCAATACAGCGGAATAAAACTGTTTTTT.

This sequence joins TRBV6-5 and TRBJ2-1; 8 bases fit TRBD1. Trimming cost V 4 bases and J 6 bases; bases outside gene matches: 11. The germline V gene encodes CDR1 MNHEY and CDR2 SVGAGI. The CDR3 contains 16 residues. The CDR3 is CASSFQPLTGGNEQFF. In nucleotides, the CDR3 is TGTGCCAGCAGTTTCCAACCACTCACAGGGGGCAATGAGCAGTTCTTC.

The CDR3 DNA reads TGTGCCAGCAGCTTAGAGGGTGGGGGGAATCTTCCCCAGCATTTT. As protein: CASSLEGGGNLPQHF. The chain recombines TRBV7-2 with TRBJ1-5, with a weak D call TRBD1 (5 bases). V shed 1 base and J shed 10 bases, with 17 bases lying between them. The CDR3 runs to 15 residues. Germline CDR1 reads SGHTA; CDR2 reads FQGNSA.